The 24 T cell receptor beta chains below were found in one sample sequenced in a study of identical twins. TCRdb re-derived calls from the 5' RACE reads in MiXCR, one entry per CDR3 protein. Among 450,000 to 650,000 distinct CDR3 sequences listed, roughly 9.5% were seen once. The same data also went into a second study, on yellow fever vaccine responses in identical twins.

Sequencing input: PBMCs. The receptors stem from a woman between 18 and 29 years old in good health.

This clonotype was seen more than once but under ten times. The CDR3 region has the DNA TGTGCCAGCAGTTTCCCTAGCGGGGGGAAAGAGACCCAGTACTTC. It codes for CASSFPSGGKETQYF. This sequence joins TRBV12-3 or TRBV12-4 and TRBJ2-5; 11 positions match TRBD2. Trimming took 3 bases from V and 3 from J; bases not matched to a gene: 3. The CDR3 runs to 15 residues.

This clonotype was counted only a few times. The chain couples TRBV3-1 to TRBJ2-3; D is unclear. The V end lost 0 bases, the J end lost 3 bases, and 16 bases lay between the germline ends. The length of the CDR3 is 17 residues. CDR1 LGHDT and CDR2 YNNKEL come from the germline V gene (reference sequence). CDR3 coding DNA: TGTGCCAGCAGCCAAGATTCTTCCGCAGGTACTACAGATACGCAGTATTTT. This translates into CASSQDSSAGTTDTQYF.

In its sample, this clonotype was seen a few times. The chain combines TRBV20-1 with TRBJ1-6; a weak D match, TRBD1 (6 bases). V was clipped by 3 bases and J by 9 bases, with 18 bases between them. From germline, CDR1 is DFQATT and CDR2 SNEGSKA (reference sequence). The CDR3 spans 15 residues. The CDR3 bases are TGCAGTGCTAGTTCCCTTGGCAGGGGCGGTTCACCCCTCCACTTT. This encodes CSASSLGRGGSPLHF.

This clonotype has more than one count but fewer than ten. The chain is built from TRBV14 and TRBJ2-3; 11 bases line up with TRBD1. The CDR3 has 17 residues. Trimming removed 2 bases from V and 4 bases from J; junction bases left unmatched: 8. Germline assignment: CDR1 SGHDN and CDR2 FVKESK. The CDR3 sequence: CASSQKEDRGLSDTQYF. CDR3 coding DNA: TGTGCCAGCAGCCAAAAAGAGGACAGGGGGCTGTCAGATACGCAGTATTTT.

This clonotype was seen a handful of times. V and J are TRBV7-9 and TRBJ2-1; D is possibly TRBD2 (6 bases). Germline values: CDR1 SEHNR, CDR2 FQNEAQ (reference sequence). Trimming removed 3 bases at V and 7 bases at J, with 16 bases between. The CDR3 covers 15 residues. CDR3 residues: CASSFLRDWGNEQFF. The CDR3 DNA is TGTGCCAGCAGCTTTCTCCGGGACTGGGGGAATGAGCAGTTCTTC.

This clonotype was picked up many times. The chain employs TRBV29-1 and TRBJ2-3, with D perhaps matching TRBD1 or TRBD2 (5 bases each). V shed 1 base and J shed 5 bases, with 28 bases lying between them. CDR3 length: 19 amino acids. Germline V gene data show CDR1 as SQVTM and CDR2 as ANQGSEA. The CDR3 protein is CSVEGLGQLRDHMQDTQYF. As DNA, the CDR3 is TGCAGCGTTGAAGGGCTCGGACAACTCCGGGACCACATGCAAGATACGCAGTATTTT.

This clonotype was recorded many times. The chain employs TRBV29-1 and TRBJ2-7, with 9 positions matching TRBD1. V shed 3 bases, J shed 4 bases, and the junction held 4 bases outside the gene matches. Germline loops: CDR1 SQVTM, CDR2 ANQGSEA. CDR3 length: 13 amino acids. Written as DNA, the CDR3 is TGCAGCGTTGAGACAGGGGGACTTTACGAGCAGTACTTC. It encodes CSVETGGLYEQYF.

CDR3 in DNA: TGCGCCAGCAGCTTGGCGGACAAGTTTGGCTACACCTTC. This sequence encodes CASSLADKFGYTF. The chain joins TRBV5-1 to TRBJ1-2; weak D call: TRBD1 (5 bases). The CDR3 has 13 amino acids. The V end lost 0 bases, the J end lost 7 bases, and 10 bases lay between the germline ends. The germline V gene encodes CDR1 SGHRS and CDR2 YFSETQ.

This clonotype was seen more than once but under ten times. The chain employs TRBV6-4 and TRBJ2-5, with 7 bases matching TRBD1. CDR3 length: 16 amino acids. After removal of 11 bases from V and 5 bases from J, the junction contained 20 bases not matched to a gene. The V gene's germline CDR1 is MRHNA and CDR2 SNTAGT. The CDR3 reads CARPGTVSLPRETQYF. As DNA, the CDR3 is TGTGCCCGGCCGGGGACAGTTAGCCTTCCACGTGAGACCCAGTACTTC.

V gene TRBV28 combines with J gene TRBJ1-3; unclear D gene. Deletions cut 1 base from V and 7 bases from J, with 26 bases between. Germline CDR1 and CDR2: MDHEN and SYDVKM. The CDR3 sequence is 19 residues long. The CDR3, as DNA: TGTGCCAGCAGTTTATTCGGCCTGCCGTCGGGGAGATCTATCAACACCATATATTTT. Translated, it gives CASSLFGLPSGRSINTIYF.

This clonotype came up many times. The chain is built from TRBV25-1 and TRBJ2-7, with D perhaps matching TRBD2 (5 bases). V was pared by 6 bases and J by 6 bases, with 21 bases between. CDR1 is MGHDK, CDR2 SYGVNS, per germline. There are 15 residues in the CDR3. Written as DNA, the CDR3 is TGTGCCAGCAGACCATGTCCGTCTCCCCTAGCCGAGCAGTACTTC. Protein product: CASRPCPSPLAEQYF.

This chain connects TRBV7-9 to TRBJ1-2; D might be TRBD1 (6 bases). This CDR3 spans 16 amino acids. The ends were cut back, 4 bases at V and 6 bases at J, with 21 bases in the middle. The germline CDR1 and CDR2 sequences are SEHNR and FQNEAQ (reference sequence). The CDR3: CASSSLGGRGWDGYTF. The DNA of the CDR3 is TGTGCCAGCAGCTCCCTGGGGGGCAGGGGATGGGATGGCTACACCTTC.

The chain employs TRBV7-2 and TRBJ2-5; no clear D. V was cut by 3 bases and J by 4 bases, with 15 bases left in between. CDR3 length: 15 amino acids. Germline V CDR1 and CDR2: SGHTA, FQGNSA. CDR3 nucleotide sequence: TGTGCCAGCAGCTTCGACCGAGTGGTCGGAGAGACCCAGTACTTC. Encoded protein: CASSFDRVVGETQYF.

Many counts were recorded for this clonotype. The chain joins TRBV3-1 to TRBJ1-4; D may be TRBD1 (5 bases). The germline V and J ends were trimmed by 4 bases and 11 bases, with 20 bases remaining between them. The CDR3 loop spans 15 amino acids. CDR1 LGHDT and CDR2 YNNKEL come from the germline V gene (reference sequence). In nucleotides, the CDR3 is TGTGCCAGCAGCCCACGCTCGGCCGGGACCCTTAAACTGTTTTTT. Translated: CASSPRSAGTLKLFF. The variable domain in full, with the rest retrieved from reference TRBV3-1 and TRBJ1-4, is DTAVSQTPKYLVTQMGNDKSIKCEQNLGHDTMYWYKQDSKKFLKIMFSYNNKELIINETVPNRFSPKSPDKAHLNLHINSLELGDSAVYFCASSPRSAGTLKLFFGSGTQLSVL.

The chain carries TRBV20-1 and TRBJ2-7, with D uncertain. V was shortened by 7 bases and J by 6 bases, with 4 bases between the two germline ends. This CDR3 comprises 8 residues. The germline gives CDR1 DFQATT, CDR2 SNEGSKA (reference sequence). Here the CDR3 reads CSGGEQYF. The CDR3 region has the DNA TGCAGTGGAGGCGAGCAGTACTTC.

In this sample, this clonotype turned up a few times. The chain's CDR3 is CASSLQSTQYF. The CDR3 bases are TGTGCCAGCAGCTTGCAGAGTACGCAGTATTTT. The chain is built from TRBV5-6 and TRBJ2-3; D is unresolved. The CDR3 is made up of 11 amino acids. V lost 1 base and J 8 bases, leaving 5 bases between the germline ends. Germline loops: CDR1 SGHDT, CDR2 YYEEEE.

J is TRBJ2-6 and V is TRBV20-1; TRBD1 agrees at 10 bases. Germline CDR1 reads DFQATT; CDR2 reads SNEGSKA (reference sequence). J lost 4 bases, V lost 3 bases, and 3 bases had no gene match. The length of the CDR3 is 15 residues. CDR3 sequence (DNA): TGCAGTGCTAGCGACAGGGGGCGCGGGGCCAACGTCCTGACTTTC. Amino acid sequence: CSASDRGRGANVLTF.

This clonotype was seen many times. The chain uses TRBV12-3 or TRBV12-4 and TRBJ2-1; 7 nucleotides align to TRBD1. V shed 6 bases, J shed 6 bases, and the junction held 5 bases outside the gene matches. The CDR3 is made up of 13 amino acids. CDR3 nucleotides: TGTGCCAGCAGCCTCTGGGACAGCAATGAGCAGTTCTTC. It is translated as CASSLWDSNEQFF.

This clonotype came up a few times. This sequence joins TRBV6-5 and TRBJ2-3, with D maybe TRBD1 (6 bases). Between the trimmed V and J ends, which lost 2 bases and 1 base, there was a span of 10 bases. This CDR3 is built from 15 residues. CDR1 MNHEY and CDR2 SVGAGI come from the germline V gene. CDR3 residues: CASSYGGAGTDTQYF. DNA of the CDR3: TGTGCCAGCAGTTACGGGGGCGCGGGCACAGATACGCAGTATTTT.

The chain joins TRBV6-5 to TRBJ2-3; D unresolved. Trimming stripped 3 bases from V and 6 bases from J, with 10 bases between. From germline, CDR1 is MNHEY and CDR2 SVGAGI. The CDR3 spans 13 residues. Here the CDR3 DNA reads TGTGCCAGCAGTTATGACGAAAGGGATACGCAGTATTTT. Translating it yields CASSYDERDTQYF.

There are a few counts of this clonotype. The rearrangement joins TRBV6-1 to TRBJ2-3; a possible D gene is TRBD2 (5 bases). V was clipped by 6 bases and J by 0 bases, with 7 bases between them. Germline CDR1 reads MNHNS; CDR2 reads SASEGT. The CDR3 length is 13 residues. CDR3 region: CASRRVSTDTQYF. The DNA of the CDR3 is TGTGCCAGCAGGCGGGTCAGCACAGATACGCAGTATTTT.

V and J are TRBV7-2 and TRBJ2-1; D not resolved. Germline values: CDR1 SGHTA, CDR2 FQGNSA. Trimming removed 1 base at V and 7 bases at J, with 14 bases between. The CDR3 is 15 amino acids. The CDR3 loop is CASSLDRTPKNEQFF. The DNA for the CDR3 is TGTGCCAGCAGCTTAGATCGCACTCCGAAGAATGAGCAGTTCTTC.

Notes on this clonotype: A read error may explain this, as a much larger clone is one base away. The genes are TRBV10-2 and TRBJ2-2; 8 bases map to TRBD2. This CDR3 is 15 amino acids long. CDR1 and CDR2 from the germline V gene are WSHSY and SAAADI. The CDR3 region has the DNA TGCGTCAGCAGGGCGAACGCGGGGGGAACCGGGGAGCTGTTTTTT. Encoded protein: CVSRANAGGTGELFF.

The CDR3 reads CASSPTLAPSPLHF. The CDR3 DNA is TGCGCCAGCAGCCCCACCTTGGCGCCTTCACCCCTCCACTTT. The genes are TRBV5-1 and TRBJ1-6; the D is unclear. CDR1 and CDR2 (germline): SGHRS, YFSETQ. This CDR3 spans 14 amino acids. The V and J ends lost 4 bases and 9 bases respectively, with 14 bases between them.